The present T cell receptor beta chain was sequenced within a study of circulating CD8 cells and anti-PD-1 response in melanoma. General observations from the study: Published repertoire comparisons used only baseline and M1 samples from a small cohort with few responders. At M1, fewer than 7.5% of TRB clonotypes appeared in multiple subsets. PD-1 and DPOS subsets showed similar, higher clonality than DNEG.

This clonotype ranks as medium-sized. Its antigen is as yet unknown. Germline and junction disagree at one end, which may indicate a read error. The QIAseq Immune Repertoire TCR panel built the libraries from roughly 16 ng of total RNA. TCRdb re-derived calls from the reads in MiXCR, one entry per CDR3 protein. The table lists about 690 distinct CDR3 sequences, over 10% of them singletons. The CDR3 has 13 amino acids. Germline V gene lookup returns CDR1 MDHEN and CDR2 SYDVKM. From live CD3+CD8+TCRalphabeta+ cells, four PD-1 and/or TIGIT subsets were sorted. This specimen consisted of CD8+ T cells from PBMCs, obtained at baseline or after one month of anti-PD-1 therapy (not recorded which). The chain combines TRBV28 with TRBJ1-6; TRBD1 agrees at 7 bases. The TCR comes from a human donor with melanoma. CDR3 residues: CAIRQGWGSLLHF. CDR3 nucleotides: TGTGCCATCAGACAGGGTTGGGGTTCACTCCTCCACTTT.